The subject of this entry is one T cell receptor beta chain. What it binds is not known. The PCR was carried out with 60 Vbeta primers and 13 Jbeta primers. The repertoire was sequenced with immunoSEQ multiplex PCR; TCRdb's copy has only in-frame clones and lacks some. There are approximately 75,000 clones in the sample, with 4.5% to 6% held by the top ten. This sample is drawn from a study of cytomegalovirus exposure and HLA in healthy donors. Findings and limits, study-wide: In a later analysis, specific HLA alleles were associated with some 16,000 TCR beta sequences at a 0.05 false discovery rate. Clonal expansion was found to be greater in HLA-associated TCR beta chains than in equally common others in a later analysis.

The receptor was isolated from a man aged 35-49 years in good health and CMV-seronegative. The sample taken for sequencing was PBMCs.

The DNA of the CDR3 is TGTGCCAGTAACCGGGGGGCAAACTCCTATAATTCACCCCTCCACTTT. It translates to CASNRGANSYNSPLHF. The chain is built from TRBV19 and TRBJ1-6; maybe TRBD1 (6 bases). This CDR3 comprises 16 residues. The ends were cut back, 7 bases at V and 0 bases at J, with 13 bases in the middle. CDR1 LNHDA and CDR2 SQIVND come from the germline V gene (reference sequence).